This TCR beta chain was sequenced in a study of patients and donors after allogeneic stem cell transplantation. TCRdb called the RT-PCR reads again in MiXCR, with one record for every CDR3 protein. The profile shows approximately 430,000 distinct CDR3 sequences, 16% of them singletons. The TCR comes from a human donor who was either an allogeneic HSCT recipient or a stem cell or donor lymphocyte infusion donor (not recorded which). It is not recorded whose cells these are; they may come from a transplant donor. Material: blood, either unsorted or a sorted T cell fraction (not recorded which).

Written as DNA, the CDR3 is TGTGCCAGCAGCCACCGCCACCTAAGCTCCTACGAGCAGTACTTC. It specifies CASSHRHLSSYEQYF. The gene calls are TRBV3-1 and TRBJ2-7; no firm D call. CDR1 is LGHDT and CDR2 is YNNKEL in the germline V gene (reference sequence). The V end lost 3 bases, the J end lost 0 bases, and 12 bases lay between the germline ends. There are 15 residues in the CDR3.